Presented here are 23 T cell receptor beta chains from one specimen sequenced in a study of blood T cell repertoires in COVID-19. TCRdb's copy holds only in-frame clones and misses some; the assay was immunoSEQ multiplex PCR. The sample gives approximately 120,000 clones, 70% to 90% of which show up once; about 1.5% is in the top ten. Material: peripheral blood. The source is a human donor in a cohort sampled during active COVID-19.

This chain links TRBV6-1 with TRBJ1-1, with a possible D match to TRBD1 (5 bases). The CDR3 runs 15 residues. V was cut by 2 bases and J by 3 bases, with 13 bases left in between. The germline gives CDR1 MNHNS, CDR2 SASEGT. The CDR3 region has the DNA TGTGCCAGCAGTGAATGGGGGGACGAGGACACTGAAGCTTTCTTT. Translation: CASSEWGDEDTEAFF.

The chain combines TRBV5-1 with TRBJ1-2, with D possibly matching TRBD1 (6 bases). Trimming removed 4 bases from V and 8 bases from J, with 15 bases in between. CDR1 is SGHRS and CDR2 is YFSETQ in the germline V gene. CDR3 length: 13 amino acids. The CDR3 spells CASSAQGTEGYTF. In nucleotides, the CDR3 is TGCGCCAGCAGCGCACAGGGAACGGAGGGCTACACCTTC. The variable domain in full, completed from reference TRBV5-1 and TRBJ1-2, reads KAGVTQTPRYLIKTRGQQVTLSCSPISGHRSVSWYQQTPGQGLQFLFEYFSETQRNKGNFPGRFSGRQFSNSRSEMNVSTLELGDSALYLCASSAQGTEGYTFGSGTRLTVV.

This clone came up once. The V and J genes are TRBV19 and TRBJ2-7; 11 nucleotides align to TRBD1. The CDR3 is made up of 14 amino acids. The germline V gene has CDR1 LNHDA and CDR2 SQIVND (reference sequence). The trim removed 11 bases at V and 3 bases at J, leaving 9 bases unmatched. CDR3 DNA: TGTGCCTCCACCGGACAGGGGGCAAACTACGAGCAGTACTTC. Its translation is CASTGQGANYEQYF.

This clone was counted once. The chain links TRBV6-5 to TRBJ2-3; 11 bases fit TRBD2. The V gene end was trimmed by 8 bases and the J gene end by 0 bases; junction bases not matched to a gene: 1. This CDR3 spans 14 amino acids. Germline V gene lookup returns CDR1 MNHEY and CDR2 SVGAGI. DNA of the CDR3: TGTGCCAGCCGGACTAGCGGGAGCACAGATACGCAGTATTTT. Translation gives CASRTSGSTDTQYF.

This clone was recorded once. The chain combines TRBV20-1 with TRBJ2-1; D unresolved. Germline assignment: CDR1 DFQATT and CDR2 SNEGSKA (reference sequence). V gave up 0 bases and J gave up 9 bases, with 3 bases separating them. The CDR3 is 10 residues long. The CDR3 region is CSAREAEQFF. DNA of the CDR3: TGCAGTGCTAGAGAGGCTGAGCAGTTCTTC.

The chain recombines TRBV18 with TRBJ1-5; TRBD1 might be the D (6 bases). The CDR3 contains 14 residues. V lost 3 bases to trimming and J lost 3 bases, with 9 bases between them. Germline V lookup: CDR1 KGHSH, CDR2 LQKENI. DNA of the CDR3: TGTGCCAGCTCACCCGACAGGAACAATCAGCCCCAGCATTTT. Amino acid sequence: CASSPDRNNQPQHF.

The chain carries TRBV5-1 and TRBJ2-5; a weak D match, TRBD2 (6 bases). This CDR3 has 13 amino acids. Trimming removed 2 bases at V and 5 bases at J, with 10 bases between. Germline V CDR1 and CDR2: SGHRS, YFSETQ. The CDR3 region has the DNA TGCGCCAGCAGCTTCCGGGGGAATGAGACCCAGTACTTC. The encoded protein is CASSFRGNETQYF.

The chain carries TRBV6-5 and TRBJ2-1, with TRBD2 matching 7 bases. The CDR3 extends over 14 amino acids. Germline V gene sequence: CDR1 MNHEY, CDR2 SVGAGI. J lost 9 bases, V lost 0 bases, and 5 bases had no gene match. The CDR3 region has the DNA TGTGCCAGCAGTTACTCGTTAGCGGGTACTGAGCAGTTCTTC. Translated, it gives CASSYSLAGTEQFF.

The chain combines TRBV5-4 with TRBJ2-7; perhaps TRBD1 as D (6 bases). Germline CDR1 SGHNT, CDR2 YYREEE (reference sequence). This CDR3 is 14 amino acids long. V lost 4 bases to trimming and J lost 1 base, with 12 bases between them. CDR3 nucleotide sequence: TGTGCCAGCAGCCAAGGTGGACAGTCCTACGAGCAGTACTTC. Protein sequence: CASSQGGQSYEQYF.

In its sample, this clone was seen a few times. V usage is TRBV5-1 and J usage is TRBJ2-5, with a weak D call TRBD2 (5 bases). Germline V gene data show CDR1 as SGHRS and CDR2 as YFSETQ. This CDR3 comprises 13 residues. V was cut by 4 bases and J by 5 bases, with 12 bases left in between. The CDR3 reads CASSAGVGETQYF. The CDR3 nucleotides are TGCGCCAGCAGCGCGGGCGTGGGGGAGACCCAGTACTTC. Looking up the rest from reference TRBV5-1 and TRBJ2-5 gives the full variable domain: KAGVTQTPRYLIKTRGQQVTLSCSPISGHRSVSWYQQTPGQGLQFLFEYFSETQRNKGNFPGRFSGRQFSNSRSEMNVSTLELGDSALYLCASSAGVGETQYFGPGTRLLVL.

The chain joins TRBV19 to TRBJ2-1, with 10 bases that match TRBD2. Germline V gene data show CDR1 as LNHDA and CDR2 as SQIVND (reference sequence). The CDR3 contains 16 residues. The ends lost 2 bases at V and 4 bases at J; junction bases unmatched: 5. CDR3 sequence (DNA): TGTGCCAGTAGTATACTAGCGGGGGAAAGATACAATGAGCAGTTCTTC. Translation gives CASSILAGERYNEQFF.

This clone was observed a single time. This chain joins TRBV2 and TRBJ2-7; D is perhaps TRBD1 (6 bases). The V end was cut by 5 bases, the J end by 3 bases, with 11 bases between. CDR1 and CDR2 (germline): SNHLY, FYNNEI. The CDR3 runs to 13 residues. Here the CDR3 reads CASSSGQRYEQYF. CDR3 nucleotides: TGTGCCAGCAGTTCAGGACAGCGCTACGAGCAGTACTTC.

The chain has TRBV10-2 and TRBJ2-2, with 8 bases identical to TRBD1. The CDR3 is made up of 14 amino acids. Germline assignment: CDR1 WSHSY and CDR2 SAAADI. V was pared by 6 bases and J by 5 bases, with 5 bases of the junction left unmatched. The CDR3 bases are TGCGCCAGCAGCCGGGACAGGACGACCGGGGAGCTGTTTTTT. Protein sequence: CASSRDRTTGELFF.

J is TRBJ2-1 and V is TRBV3-1 (or the pseudogene TRBV3-2); TRBD2 agrees at 10 bases. Per the germline V gene, CDR1 is LGHDT and CDR2 is YNNKEL (reference sequence). J lost 1 base, V lost 0 bases, and 9 bases had no gene match. The CDR3 totals 19 residues. CDR3 in DNA: TGTGCCAGCAGCCAAGATCAGTTCCGGACTAGCGGTTCCTACAATGAGCAGTTCTTC. Translation: CASSQDQFRTSGSYNEQFF.

This chain uses TRBV10-1 with TRBJ1-2, with D uncertain. The V end lost 3 bases, the J end lost 5 bases, and 4 bases lay between the germline ends. The CDR3 has 11 amino acids. Per germline, CDR1 WNHNN and CDR2 SYGVQD (reference sequence). For the CDR3, the DNA is TGCGCCAGCAGTGACCAGTATGGCTACACCTTC. Translated, it gives CASSDQYGYTF.

The chain combines TRBV4-1 with TRBJ2-1; D is possibly TRBD2 (6 bases). Germline V gene sequence: CDR1 MGHRA, CDR2 YSYEKL. V shed 3 bases and J shed 3 bases, with 15 bases lying between them. This CDR3 spans 16 amino acids. DNA of the CDR3: TGCGCCAGCAGCCAGACGACTAGAAAAGTCTACAATGAGCAGTTCTTC. This gives the protein CASSQTTRKVYNEQFF.

This chain connects TRBV21-1 to TRBJ2-7; the D segment call TRBD1 is taken from the table without a DNA check. TRBV21-1 is a listed pseudogene. This CDR3 contains 12 residues. CDR3 loop: CASTDRAYEQYF. In nucleotides, the CDR3 is TGTGCCAGCACCGACAGGGCTTACGAGCAGTACTTC.

The genes are TRBV24-1 and TRBJ2-1; 12 bases match TRBD2. Germline lookup yields CDR1 KGHDR and CDR2 SFDVKD. The CDR3 is 16 residues long. V was clipped by 4 bases and J by 6 bases; unmatched bases: 6. CDR3 bases: TGTGCCACCAGTGACCACGGACTAGCGGGACGCAATGAGCAGTTCTTC. This translates into CATSDHGLAGRNEQFF.

The genes are TRBV5-1 and TRBJ2-2, with 9 bases fitting TRBD2. CDR3 length: 16 amino acids. Germline assignment: CDR1 SGHRS and CDR2 YFSETQ. The junction had 5 bases not matched to a gene; V was cut back by 2 bases and J by 3 bases. The CDR3 sequence is CASSLTPSGDTGELFF. Written as DNA, the CDR3 is TGCGCCAGCAGCTTAACTCCTAGCGGGGACACCGGGGAGCTGTTTTTT.

CDR3 residues: CASSRRGRGNTEAFF. DNA of the CDR3: TGTGCCAGCAGCCGAAGGGGGCGCGGGAACACTGAAGCTTTCTTT. The rearrangement uses TRBV28 and TRBJ1-1; 7 bases are shared with TRBD1. The length of the CDR3 is 15 residues. Germline V gives CDR1 MDHEN, CDR2 SYDVKM. V lost 6 bases to trimming and J lost 1 base; unmatched junction nucleotides: 8.

The chain employs TRBV7-9 and TRBJ1-5; maybe TRBD1 (5 bases). The CDR3 length is 17 residues. Germline lookup yields CDR1 SEHNR and CDR2 FQNEAQ (reference sequence). Trimming removed 7 bases at V and 0 bases at J, with 19 bases between. CDR3 nucleotide sequence: TGTGCCAGCAACCCACCCCAGAACGGGGGTAGCAATCAGCCCCAGCATTTT. The encoded protein is CASNPPQNGGSNQPQHF.

This clone has only one observation. The rearrangement uses TRBV2 and TRBJ2-3, with 9 bases that match TRBD2. Germline V gene data show CDR1 as SNHLY and CDR2 as FYNNEI. J was trimmed by 1 base and V by 6 bases; bases with no gene match: 5. The CDR3 has 15 residues. The CDR3 DNA follows: TGTGCCAGCAGCGCACGACTAGCGGGCACAGATACGCAGTATTTT. This translates into CASSARLAGTDTQYF. Looking up the rest from reference TRBV2 and TRBJ2-3 gives the full variable domain: EPEVTQTPSHQVTQMGQEVILRCVPISNHLYFYWYRQILGQKVEFLVSFYNNEISEKSEIFDDQFSVERPDGSNFTLKIRSTKLEDSAMYFCASSARLAGTDTQYFGPGTRLTVL.

The V and J genes are TRBV28 and TRBJ2-3; no clear D. This CDR3 has 13 residues. Deletions cut 8 bases from V and 9 bases from J, with 18 bases between. Germline V gene sequence: CDR1 MDHEN, CDR2 SYDVKM. The CDR3, as DNA: TGTGCCAGCTATACCCTAATTAGCCCAACGCAGTATTTT. Translated: CASYTLISPTQYF.